This T cell receptor beta chain derives from a study of beta chain features in type 1 diabetes. Study context: There was similarity between patients and healthy donors in age, gender and cell yields. Findings and caveats of the study: VDJ junctions from type 1 diabetes patients carried fewer insertions and larger deletions.

This clone came up a few times. Its antigen remains unknown. CDR1 and CDR2 (germline): SGDLS, YYNGEE. The CDR3 has 15 amino acids. V lost 0 bases, J lost 1 base, and 10 bases lay in between. As every portion of the isolated RNA was reverse transcribed, the sequencing read expressed TCRB transcripts. TCRdb keeps only in-frame clones here, not all; method: immunoSEQ multiplex PCR. The sample includes around 320,000 clones, approximately 14% seen only once; the top ten take more than 6.5%. Material for sequencing was central memory CD4+ T cells from blood. The gene calls are TRBV9 and TRBJ1-1; weak D call: TRBD1 (6 bases). The source is a man aged 25-45 years in good health. CDR3 in amino acids: CASSVEGVANTEAFF. DNA of the CDR3: TGTGCCAGCAGCGTAGAGGGGGTGGCGAACACTGAAGCTTTCTTT.